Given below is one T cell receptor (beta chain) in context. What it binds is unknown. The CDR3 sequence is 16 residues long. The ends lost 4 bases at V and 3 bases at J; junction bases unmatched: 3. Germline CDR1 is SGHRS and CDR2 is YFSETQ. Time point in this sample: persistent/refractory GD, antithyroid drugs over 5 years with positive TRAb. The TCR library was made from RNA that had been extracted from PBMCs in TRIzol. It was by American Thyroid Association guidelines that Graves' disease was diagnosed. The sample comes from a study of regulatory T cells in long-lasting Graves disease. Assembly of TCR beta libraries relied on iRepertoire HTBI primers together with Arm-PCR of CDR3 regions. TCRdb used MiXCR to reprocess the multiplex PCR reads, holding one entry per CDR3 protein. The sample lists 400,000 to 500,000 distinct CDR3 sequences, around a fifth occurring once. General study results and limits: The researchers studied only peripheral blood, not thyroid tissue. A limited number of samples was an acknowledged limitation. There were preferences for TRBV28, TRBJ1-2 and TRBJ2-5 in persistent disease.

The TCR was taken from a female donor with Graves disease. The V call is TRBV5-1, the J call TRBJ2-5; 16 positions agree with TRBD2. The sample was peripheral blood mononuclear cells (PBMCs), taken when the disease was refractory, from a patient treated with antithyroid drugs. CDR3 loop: CASSPGLAGGKETQYF. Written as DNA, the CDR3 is TGCGCCAGCAGCCCGGGACTAGCGGGGGGGAAAGAGACCCAGTACTTC. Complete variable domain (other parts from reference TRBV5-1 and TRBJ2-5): KAGVTQTPRYLIKTRGQQVTLSCSPISGHRSVSWYQQTPGQGLQFLFEYFSETQRNKGNFPGRFSGRQFSNSRSEMNVSTLELGDSALYLCASSPGLAGGKETQYFGPGTRLLVL.